This T cell receptor (beta chain) was recovered during a study of blood T cell repertoires in COVID-19. Study information: Spain, Italy and the United States supplied samples that represented acute and convalescent COVID-19. In each case, the material was cDNA or gDNA derived from T cells, B-cell-depleted T cells, or PBMCs.

Looked up from germline, CDR1 is ENHRY and CDR2 is SYGVKD. The CDR3 has 14 residues. V gave up 3 bases and J gave up 0 bases, with 6 bases separating them. Per the study methods: From reference gene primer amplification, estimates of nucleated cell counts were derived. Profiling relied on immunoSEQ multiplex PCR, and the TCRdb table lists in-frame clones only, not all of them. The V and J calls and the clone size are those of that table, but D and trimming were determined from the DNA. The table shows fewer than 110,000 clones, with 70% to 90% occurring only once. The chain is built from TRBV10-3 and TRBJ2-1; D gene ambiguous. The receptor was derived from a woman aged 55-69 years with acute or convalescent COVID-19. The sample was peripheral blood. CDR3 DNA: TGTGCCATCAGTGATCGCGTCTCCTACAATGAGCAGTTCTTC. Translation: CAISDRVSYNEQFF.